The rows below give T cell receptor beta chains drawn from one sample of a study of cytotoxic CD8 clonotypes in ibrutinib-treated CLL. TCRdb keeps only in-frame clones here, not all; method: immunoSEQ multiplex PCR. The sample shows tens of thousands of clones, 55% to 75% of them seen only once. The sequences come from PBMCs, collected after 24 months of ibrutinib treatment. All receptors come from a human donor with chronic lymphocytic leukemia. The CDR3 runs from the conserved cysteine through the conserved F or W. The order of the fields is J gene, clone size, V gene, D gene, CDR3 protein, CDR3 DNA. D genes are given only for firm matches. Clone size, where shown, is once, few, many, or a class for clones that have expanded.

TRBJ2-3	.	TRBV18	.	CASSPPGRISSNTQYF	TGTGCCAGCTCACCACCGGGGAGGATATCATCAAATACGCAGTATTTT
TRBJ2-7	.	TRBV27	.	CASRFQENSLVNEQYF	TGTGCCAGCAGATTCCAGGAAAATTCCTTAGTTAACGAGCAGTACTTC
TRBJ2-5	few	TRBV29-1	TRBD1	CSAGTGSETQYF	TGCAGCGCCGGGACAGGGTCAGAGACCCAGTACTTC
TRBJ1-2	.	TRBV7-9	TRBD1	CASSLGQGGGPNYGYTF	TGTGCCAGCAGCTTAGGACAGGGAGGTGGTCCTAACTATGGCTACACCTTC
TRBJ1-2	.	TRBV2	.	CASRVGTNPNYGYTF	TGTGCCAGCAGAGTAGGGACGAATCCTAACTATGGCTACACCTTC
TRBJ1-1	.	TRBV27	TRBD1	CASSQYSGTGKSEAFF	TGTGCCAGCAGTCAGTATTCCGGGACAGGAAAGTCTGAAGCTTTCTTT
TRBJ2-5	.	TRBV12-5	TRBD1	CASGPPDRVPETQYF	TGTGCTAGTGGCCCCCCGGACAGGGTACCGGAGACCCAGTACTTC
TRBJ2-5	.	TRBV6-1	.	CASSWSDGETQYF	TGTGCCAGCAGTTGGTCGGATGGGGAGACCCAGTACTTC
TRBJ2-3	.	TRBV28	.	CASSLMDTQYF	TGTGCCAGCAGTTTAATGGATACGCAGTATTTT
TRBJ1-2	.	TRBV15	TRBD1	CATSRSGKQGADGYTF	TGTGCCACCAGCAGATCGGGGAAACAGGGGGCGGATGGCTACACCTTC
TRBJ2-7	.	TRBV6-5	TRBD1	CASRRDRRSSYEQYF	TGTGCCAGCAGACGGGACAGAAGGAGCTCCTACGAGCAGTACTTC
TRBJ1-1	few	TRBV5-8	TRBD1	CASSFLVRGLWTEAFF	TGTGCCAGCAGCTTTCTGGTCAGGGGGCTGTGGACTGAAGCTTTCTTT
TRBJ2-7	.	TRBV7-8	.	CASSLVRSGAYEQYF	TGTGCCAGCAGCTTAGTCAGGAGCGGAGCCTACGAGCAGTACTTC
TRBJ2-5	.	TRBV21-1	.	CASNLDSQETQYF	TGTGCCAGCAACCTGGACAGCCAGGAGACCCAGTACTTC
TRBJ1-1	.	TRBV6-6	.	CASRLTTNTEAFF	TGTGCCAGCAGGTTGACAACGAACACTGAAGCTTTCTTT
TRBJ1-6	few	TRBV6-1	TRBD1	CASSPGTGISPLHF	TGTGCCAGCAGTCCCGGGACAGGGATATCACCCCTCCACTTT
TRBJ2-5	.	TRBV19	TRBD2	CASRPRGGSETQYF	TGTGCCAGTAGGCCCCGGGGGGGGAGTGAGACCCAGTACTTC
TRBJ2-7	.	TRBV27	TRBD1	CASSLSGQGVSEQYF	TGTGCCAGCAGTTTATCTGGACAGGGGGTCTCCGAGCAGTACTTC
TRBJ2-1	.	TRBV27	TRBD2	CASSLGSGGGEQFF	TGTGCCAGCAGTTTAGGTAGCGGGGGGGGTGAGCAGTTCTTC
TRBJ1-3	.	TRBV5-1	.	CASSLGTAGNTIYF	TGCGCCAGCAGCTTGGGGACAGCTGGAAACACCATATATTTT
TRBJ1-5	.	TRBV19	.	CASSISGVGAQHF	TGTGCCAGTAGTATTTCGGGGGTCGGGGCCCAGCATTTT
TRBJ2-7	.	TRBV28	TRBD2	CASTERGPREQYF	TGTGCCAGCACGGAGCGGGGCCCTCGGGAGCAGTACTTC
TRBJ2-7	once	TRBV10-2	TRBD1	CASSGGTGVNTRYEQYF	TGCGCCAGCAGTGGGGGGACAGGGGTCAACACCCGGTACGAGCAGTACTTC
TRBJ2-3	.	TRBV10-1	TRBD1	CASAIGQGTDTQYF	TGCGCCAGCGCTATTGGACAGGGCACAGATACGCAGTATTTT